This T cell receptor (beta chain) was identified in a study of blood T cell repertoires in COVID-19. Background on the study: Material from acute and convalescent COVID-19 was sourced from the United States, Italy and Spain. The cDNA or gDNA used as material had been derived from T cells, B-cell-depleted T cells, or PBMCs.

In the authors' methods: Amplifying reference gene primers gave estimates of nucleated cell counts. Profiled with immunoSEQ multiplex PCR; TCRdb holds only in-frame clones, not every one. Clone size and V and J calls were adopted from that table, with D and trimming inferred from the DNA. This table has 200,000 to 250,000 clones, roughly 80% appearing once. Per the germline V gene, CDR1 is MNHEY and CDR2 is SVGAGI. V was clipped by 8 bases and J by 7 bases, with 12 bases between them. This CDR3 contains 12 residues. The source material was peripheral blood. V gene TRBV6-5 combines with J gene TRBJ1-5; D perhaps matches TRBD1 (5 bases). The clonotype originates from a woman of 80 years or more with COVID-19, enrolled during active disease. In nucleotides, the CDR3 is TGTGCCAGCCGTACCCCAGGGCAGCCCCAGCATTTT. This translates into CASRTPGQPQHF.